The clone carrying this T cell receptor (beta chain) was seen many times. This entry is derived from a study of T cell responses to AZD1222 COVID-19 vaccine. The length of the CDR3 is 16 residues. Trimming at V came to 5 bases and at J to 3 bases, leaving 5 bases not matched to a gene. CDR1 is SNHLY and CDR2 is FYNNEI in the germline V gene. The data were produced by immunoSEQ multiplex PCR, yet TCRdb's version contains in-frame clones alone and is incomplete. The table has some 150,000 clones, around nine tenths seen once. The source material was peripheral blood, sampled 28 days after the second AZD1222 dose. The rearrangement uses TRBV2 and TRBJ1-5; 12 positions match TRBD1. The receptor comes from an adult who received the AZD1222 COVID-19 vaccine. In DNA form, the CDR3 reads TGTGCCAGCAGTACCGGGACAGGGGGCGCCAATCAGCCCCAGCATTTT. Translated, it gives CASSTGTGGANQPQHF.